This T cell receptor beta chain stems from a study of T cell repertoires in cytomegalovirus infection. Study information: The public TCR beta signatures pointed to both CMV infection and matching HLA type.

Deletions cut 2 bases from V and 6 bases from J, with 19 bases between. Per germline, CDR1 MNHNS and CDR2 SASEGT. The CDR3 is 17 residues long. TCRdb called the reads again in MiXCR, with one record for every CDR3 protein. The sample holds hundreds of thousands of distinct CDR3 sequences; roughly 24% are singletons and the top ten take 6.5% to 10%. General observations from the study: What dominated the ex vivo response were HLA-C-restricted CMV-specific TCR beta clonotypes. CMV carriers with the relevant HLA were identified by cumulative public TCR beta family frequency.

The table lists this clonotype with a few counts. Antigen unknown. The specimen was CD8+ T cells from PBMCs. The rearrangement uses TRBV6-1 and TRBJ2-2, with D unresolved. This clonotype was obtained from a human donor in good health (CMV status not recorded). Some clones in this sample may be carry-over from other donors' samples. The CDR3 nucleotides are TGTGCCAGCAGTGAATCTGGCGATGGTTTCATGGCCGGGGAGCTGTTTTTT. Protein product: CASSESGDGFMAGELFF.